This entry lists 15 T cell receptor beta chains sequenced from one sample in a study of blood T cell repertoires in COVID-19. Sequencing used immunoSEQ multiplex PCR; TCRdb keeps in-frame clones, though not all of them. The sample consists of 150,000 to 200,000 clones, 85% of them appearing once. The sample comprised peripheral blood. The receptors were gathered from a human donor with acute or convalescent COVID-19. The donor label of this sample is uncertain.

On this clone itself: One end of the junction varies from germline; a read error may be responsible. CDR3 in amino acids: CANSPAGGGAGSEQFF. The CDR3 nucleotides are TGTGCCAACTCACCCGCAGGCGGGGGGGCAGGATCTGAGCAGTTCTTC. This chain connects TRBV18 to TRBJ2-1, with 9 bases lining up with TRBD2. The length of the CDR3 is 16 residues. Germline assignment: CDR1 KGHSH and CDR2 LQKENI.

In its sample, this clone was seen once. J is TRBJ2-5 and V is TRBV19; 8 bases are shared with TRBD1. Trimming cost V 4 bases and J 5 bases; bases outside gene matches: 9. This CDR3 has 15 residues. Germline V lookup: CDR1 LNHDA, CDR2 SQIVND (reference sequence). Written as DNA, the CDR3 is TGTGCCAGTAGTACGACCGGGACAGGAGGTGAGACCCAGTACTTC. This translates into CASSTTGTGGETQYF.

This clone appeared a few times. The chain links TRBV5-1 to TRBJ2-7; D gene unclear. Germline CDR1 SGHRS, CDR2 YFSETQ. The germline V and J ends were trimmed by 4 bases and 3 bases, with 11 bases remaining between them. The CDR3 is made up of 13 amino acids. The CDR3 DNA reads as TGCGCCAGCAGCGCCATGGCAGGCTACGAGCAGTACTTC. This encodes CASSAMAGYEQYF.

The V gene is TRBV5-4, the J gene TRBJ1-1; D remains unclear. The germline V gene has CDR1 SGHNT and CDR2 YYREEE (reference sequence). The CDR3 has 16 residues. The germline V and J ends were trimmed by 3 bases and 1 base, with 16 bases remaining between them. The CDR3 DNA is TGTGCCAGCAGCTCGAATGCGGGGATCGGGAACACTGAAGCTTTCTTT. This translates into CASSSNAGIGNTEAFF.

This chain links TRBV30 with TRBJ1-6, with D maybe TRBD1 (6 bases). The CDR3 length is 16 residues. The ends were cut back, 3 bases at V and 5 bases at J, with 17 bases in the middle. The V gene's germline CDR1 is GTSNPN and CDR2 SVGIG (reference sequence). The CDR3 coding sequence is TGTGCCTGGAGCCGAGGGGGGGGCGTGAATAATTCACCCCTCCACTTT. Its translation is CAWSRGGGVNNSPLHF.

In this sample, this clone turned up once. The same CDR3 is also encoded by other DNA sequences in this sample. V is TRBV7-3 and J is TRBJ2-2; the D gene is possibly TRBD1 (6 bases). The V end was cut by 4 bases, the J end by 3 bases, with 12 bases between. CDR1 and CDR2 from the germline V gene are SGHTA and FQGTGA. This CDR3 region has 15 residues. This CDR3 reads CASSSGHRDTGELFF. CDR3 DNA: TGTGCCAGCAGCTCGGGACACCGTGACACCGGGGAGCTGTTTTTT.

The gene calls are TRBV4-1 and TRBJ1-4, with 7 bases lining up with TRBD1. V dropped 4 bases and J dropped 4; count of bases not matched to a gene: 15. Germline CDR1 reads MGHRA; CDR2 reads YSYEKL. This CDR3 comprises 18 residues. CDR3 sequence: CASSREGADRRRNEKLFF. CDR3 sequence (DNA): TGCGCCAGCAGCCGCGAGGGGGCCGACAGGCGTCGTAATGAAAAACTGTTTTTT.

The chain recombines TRBV7-9 with TRBJ1-5; D is unresolved. CDR3 length: 14 amino acids. Germline CDR1 and CDR2: SEHNR and FQNEAQ (reference sequence). Trimming took 4 bases from V and 11 from J, leaving 18 bases between them. The chain's CDR3 is CASSSPSAQSAQHF. CDR3 bases: TGTGCCAGCAGCTCCCCGAGCGCTCAATCAGCCCAGCATTTT.

This sequence joins TRBV9 and TRBJ1-6; D not certain. V was pared by 0 bases and J by 7 bases, with 8 bases between. There are 14 residues in the CDR3. The V gene's germline CDR1 is SGDLS and CDR2 YYNGEE. CDR3 nucleotides: TGTGCCAGCAGCGTAGGAGGGAAAAATTCACCCCTCCACTTT. It encodes CASSVGGKNSPLHF.

The genes are TRBV2 and TRBJ1-5; unclear D gene. CDR3 size: 13 residues. Trimming removed 4 bases from V and 2 bases from J, with 6 bases in between. Per germline, CDR1 SNHLY and CDR2 FYNNEI. The CDR3 region has the DNA TGTGCCAGCAGTGTCGGTGGCAATCAGCCCCAGCATTTT. This codes for CASSVGGNQPQHF.

About this clone: An end of the junction differs from the germline gene, which may be a read error. J is TRBJ2-3 and V is TRBV5-1, with a tentative D call TRBD1 (6 bases). The germline V gene has CDR1 SGHRS and CDR2 YFSETQ. This CDR3 spans 14 amino acids. The CDR3 sequence is CASNLGQITDTQYF. For the CDR3, the DNA is TGCGCCAGCAACTTGGGACAAATCACAGATACGCAGTATTTT.

This sequence joins TRBV3-1 (or the pseudogene TRBV3-2) and TRBJ2-1; 14 nucleotides agree with TRBD2. Trimming removed 4 bases from V and 9 bases from J; junction bases left unmatched: 5. Germline CDR1 reads LGHDT; CDR2 reads YNNKEL (reference sequence). This CDR3 has 15 amino acids. CDR3 sequence (DNA): TGTGCCAGCAGCCTGACTAGCGGGGGGGCCGGTGAGCAGTTCTTC. It encodes CASSLTSGGAGEQFF.

This clone was observed once. The V gene is TRBV10-1, the J gene TRBJ2-2; TRBD1 agrees at 10 bases. Germline-derived CDR1 and CDR2 are WNHNN and SYGVQD (reference sequence). The CDR3 consists of 16 residues. The V segment lost 0 bases and the J segment 4 bases; nucleotides outside the gene matches: 2. The CDR3 sequence: CASSESGTGVTGELFF. The DNA of the CDR3 is TGCGCCAGCAGTGAGTCAGGGACAGGGGTCACCGGGGAGCTGTTTTTT.

This rearrangement joins TRBV7-9 to TRBJ1-5, with 8 bases aligning to TRBD1. The CDR3 consists of 14 residues. Germline lookup yields CDR1 SEHNR and CDR2 FQNEAQ (reference sequence). V was pared by 1 base and J by 4 bases, with 0 bases of the junction left unmatched. For the CDR3, the DNA is TGTGCCAGCAGCTTAGGGACAGGGAATCAGCCCCAGCATTTT. It yields the protein CASSLGTGNQPQHF.

The chain carries TRBV6-5 and TRBJ2-1; possibly TRBD2 for D (5 bases). Germline V gene lookup returns CDR1 MNHEY and CDR2 SVGAGI. Trimming left V 7 bases short and J 6 bases short, with 10 bases between. This CDR3 is built from 12 residues. The CDR3 loop reads CASTGLRNEQFF. The CDR3, as DNA: TGTGCCAGCACCGGACTGCGCAATGAGCAGTTCTTC.